What follows are 29 T cell receptor beta chains derived from one specimen sequenced in a study of cytotoxic CD8 clonotypes in ibrutinib-treated CLL. Method: immunoSEQ multiplex PCR; TCRdb's copy keeps in-frame clones and lacks some. The data contain 150,000 to 200,000 clones, about 88% of them seen just once; the ten biggest clones take up about 3%. Sequenced here: PBMCs, sampled at disease progression, from a patient treated with ibrutinib. The receptors derive from a human donor with chronic lymphocytic leukemia.

This chain connects TRBV5-4 to TRBJ2-3, with 10 positions matching TRBD2. This CDR3 has 17 residues. V trimming: 4 bases; J trimming: 0 bases; junction bases outside the gene matches: 8. The germline V gene has CDR1 SGHNT and CDR2 YYREEE (reference sequence). The CDR3 nucleotides are TGTGCCAGCAGCCTCCAGGTGACTAGCGGGAGCACAGATACGCAGTATTTT. The encoded protein is CASSLQVTSGSTDTQYF.

The CDR3 DNA reads as TGTGCCAGCAGGCTAGCGGGAGTGAGCGAGACCCAGTACTTC. It yields the protein CASRLAGVSETQYF. This rearrangement joins TRBV27 to TRBJ2-5; TRBD2 matches at 10 bases. The ends lost 6 bases at V and 5 bases at J; junction bases unmatched: 6. The CDR3 contains 14 residues. CDR1 and CDR2 from the germline V gene are MNHEY and SMNVEV (reference sequence).

This clone was found once. The chain has TRBV7-9 and TRBJ2-2, with 7 bases lining up with TRBD2. Trimming at V came to 2 bases and at J to 1 base, leaving 7 bases not matched to a gene. The V gene's germline CDR1 is SEHNR and CDR2 FQNEAQ (reference sequence). This CDR3 comprises 17 residues. Here the CDR3 reads CASSLFFSSGNTGELFF. Written as DNA, the CDR3 is TGTGCCAGCAGCTTATTTTTTTCTAGCGGGAACACCGGGGAGCTGTTTTTT.

This clone appeared a few times. The V gene is TRBV19, the J gene TRBJ2-5, with D maybe TRBD1 (6 bases). This CDR3 spans 15 amino acids. From germline, CDR1 is LNHDA and CDR2 SQIVND (reference sequence). Trimming stripped 2 bases from V and 1 base from J, with 11 bases between. CDR3 in DNA: TGTGCCAGTAGTATATCGAGGACAGTCCAAGAGACCCAGTACTTC. Amino acids: CASSISRTVQETQYF. Combining the CDR3 with reference TRBV19 and TRBJ2-5 gives the whole variable domain DGGITQSPKYLFRKEGQNVTLSCEQNLNHDAMYWYRQDPGQGLRLIYYSQIVNDFQKGDIAEGYSVSREKKESFPLTVTSAQKNPTAFYLCASSISRTVQETQYFGPGTRLLVL.

On this clone itself: Other DNA sequences in this specimen translate into the identical CDR3. This chain joins TRBV28 and TRBJ2-5; D remains unclear. Per the germline V gene, CDR1 is MDHEN and CDR2 is SYDVKM. This CDR3 has 11 residues. Between the trimmed V and J ends, which lost 3 bases and 4 bases, there was a span of 3 bases. The CDR3 spells CASSLGETQYF. CDR3 coding DNA: TGTGCCAGCAGTTTGGGAGAGACCCAGTACTTC.

This chain joins TRBV2 and TRBJ2-7; D perhaps matches TRBD1 (7 bases). The germline gives CDR1 SNHLY, CDR2 FYNNEI. There are 14 residues in the CDR3. Between the trimmed V and J ends, which lost 9 bases and 5 bases, there was a span of 20 bases. The CDR3 nucleotides are TGTGCCAGAGGGGGCGGGACTCCGGCCCACGAGCAGTACTTC. Translated, it gives CARGGGTPAHEQYF.

V and J are TRBV18 and TRBJ1-2; 7 bases agree with TRBD1. Germline V gene lookup returns CDR1 KGHSH and CDR2 LQKENI. V lost 1 base to trimming and J lost 7 bases; unmatched junction nucleotides: 6. This CDR3 contains 14 residues. The CDR3 DNA is TGTGCCAGCTCACCACTGGAGACAGGGTTTGGCTACACCTTC. This gives the protein CASSPLETGFGYTF. Full variable domain (outside the CDR3, taken from reference TRBV18 and TRBJ1-2): NAGVMQNPRHLVRRRGQEARLRCSPMKGHSHVYWYRQLPEEGLKFMVYLQKENIIDESGMPKERFSAEFPKEGPSILRIQQVVRGDSAAYFCASSPLETGFGYTFGSGTRLTVV.

J is TRBJ2-1 and V is TRBV2; D uncertain. Germline loops: CDR1 SNHLY, CDR2 FYNNEI. With 5 bases removed from V and 7 bases from J, the gap between germline ends came to 6 bases. The CDR3 extends over 11 amino acids. CDR3 protein: CASSPKNEQFF. Here the CDR3 DNA reads TGTGCCAGCAGTCCTAAGAATGAGCAGTTCTTC. The variable domain in full, with the rest retrieved from reference TRBV2 and TRBJ2-1, is EPEVTQTPSHQVTQMGQEVILRCVPISNHLYFYWYRQILGQKVEFLVSFYNNEISEKSEIFDDQFSVERPDGSNFTLKIRSTKLEDSAMYFCASSPKNEQFFGPGTRLTVL.

This chain connects TRBV4-1 to TRBJ2-2, with D perhaps TRBD1 (6 bases). Germline-derived CDR1 and CDR2 are MGHRA and YSYEKL. This CDR3 spans 16 amino acids. Trimming cost V 0 bases and J 2 bases, with 10 bases left between them. CDR3 DNA sequence: TGCGCCAGCAGCCAAGAGAGGGGACATAACACCGGGGAGCTGTTTTTT. Translated, it gives CASSQERGHNTGELFF.

This clone was counted once. Other DNA sequences of this sample code for an identical CDR3. The genes are TRBV19 and TRBJ2-5; D remains ambiguous. Looked up from germline, CDR1 is LNHDA and CDR2 is SQIVND (reference sequence). CDR3 size: 14 residues. Trimming shortened V by 3 bases and J by 2 bases, and 10 bases separated the two germline ends. The CDR3 sequence: CASSIATDQETQYF. The CDR3 DNA reads as TGTGCCAGTAGTATCGCGACGGATCAAGAGACCCAGTACTTC.

The chain employs TRBV29-1 and TRBJ2-2, with 13 bases that match TRBD2. Germline lookup yields CDR1 SQVTM and CDR2 ANQGSEA. V was pared by 7 bases and J by 3 bases, with 2 bases of the junction left unmatched. The CDR3 totals 14 residues. CDR3 DNA sequence: TGCAGCGCTGGGACTAGCGGGGACACCGGGGAGCTGTTTTTT. It specifies CSAGTSGDTGELFF.

This clone came up once. The genes are TRBV7-2 and TRBJ2-2, with D perhaps TRBD1 or TRBD2 (5 bases each). The V end was cut by 2 bases, the J end by 3 bases, with 7 bases between. Germline assignment: CDR1 SGHTA and CDR2 FQGNSA. The CDR3 extends over 14 amino acids. The CDR3 spells CASSLLGDTGELFF. The CDR3 DNA reads TGTGCCAGCAGCTTATTGGGGGACACCGGGGAGCTGTTTTTT.

The chain uses TRBV6-1 and TRBJ1-2; perhaps TRBD1 as D (6 bases). V lost 7 bases, J lost 7 bases, and 10 bases lay in between. This CDR3 region has 11 residues. The germline CDR1 and CDR2 sequences are MNHNS and SASEGT. The CDR3 loop is CASNREVGYTF. CDR3 sequence (DNA): TGTGCCAGCAACAGGGAGGTTGGCTACACCTTC.

This clone was observed a single time. This chain uses TRBV27 with TRBJ1-2; a weak D match, TRBD1 (5 bases). In germline, CDR1 is MNHEY, CDR2 SMNVEV (reference sequence). The V end was cut by 0 bases, the J end by 4 bases, with 6 bases between. The CDR3 length is 13 residues. This CDR3 reads CASSLSGPYGYTF. The CDR3 bases are TGTGCCAGCAGTTTATCGGGACCCTATGGCTACACCTTC.

This rearrangement joins TRBV27 to TRBJ2-1, with D uncertain. With 6 bases removed from V and 4 bases from J, the gap between germline ends came to 4 bases. Germline V gene sequence: CDR1 MNHEY, CDR2 SMNVEV (reference sequence). This CDR3 region has 11 residues. The chain's CDR3 is CASRKYNEQFF. CDR3 DNA: TGTGCCAGCAGGAAGTACAATGAGCAGTTCTTC.

The chain links TRBV10-3 to TRBJ2-1, with 9 bases aligning to TRBD2. CDR3 size: 15 residues. Germline lookup yields CDR1 ENHRY and CDR2 SYGVKD. The V segment lost 3 bases and the J segment 1 base; nucleotides outside the gene matches: 1. The CDR3 region has the DNA TGTGCCATCAGTGATAGCGGGAGTTCCTACAATGAGCAGTTCTTC. Amino acids: CAISDSGSSYNEQFF.

The chain uses TRBV6-5 and TRBJ2-7; no clear D. V lost 5 bases to trimming and J lost 5 bases, with 16 bases between them. This CDR3 contains 14 residues. Per germline, CDR1 MNHEY and CDR2 SVGAGI. The CDR3 sequence is CASSQIMRSDEQYF. Written as DNA, the CDR3 is TGTGCCAGCAGTCAAATTATGCGGAGCGACGAGCAGTACTTC.

This rearrangement joins TRBV11-2 to TRBJ2-1; 7 bases are shared with TRBD2. The CDR3 consists of 11 residues. Germline assignment: CDR1 SGHAT and CDR2 FQNNGV. CDR3 loop: CASGVYNEQFF. DNA for the CDR3: TGTGCGAGCGGGGTATACAATGAGCAGTTCTTC. Full variable domain (rest looked up from reference TRBV11-2 and TRBJ2-1): EAGVAQSPRYKIIEKRQSVAFWCNPISGHATLYWYQQILGQGPKLLIQFQNNGVVDDSQLPKDRFSAERLKGVDSTLKIQPAKLEDSAVYLCASGVYNEQFFGPGTRLTVL.

The CDR3 loop is CASSLGSLSYEQYF. The CDR3 DNA sequence: TGTGCCAGCAGCTTAGGATCACTATCCTACGAGCAGTACTTC. V usage is TRBV7-9 and J usage is TRBJ2-7; no clear D gene. The CDR3 consists of 14 residues. Germline lookup yields CDR1 SEHNR and CDR2 FQNEAQ (reference sequence). V lost 1 base to trimming and J lost 1 base, with 8 bases between them.

V usage is TRBV5-1 and J usage is TRBJ2-1; D possibly corresponds to TRBD1 (6 bases). Germline CDR1 and CDR2: SGHRS and YFSETQ. Trimming removed 0 bases from V and 3 bases from J, with 10 bases in between. The CDR3 runs to 15 residues. CDR3 in amino acids: CASSLAAGDYNEQFF. As DNA, the CDR3 is TGCGCCAGCAGCTTGGCGGCAGGGGACTACAATGAGCAGTTCTTC.

This sequence joins TRBV6-1 and TRBJ2-7; D is unresolved. CDR1 and CDR2 (germline): MNHNS, SASEGT. The length of the CDR3 is 10 residues. V lost 8 bases to trimming and J lost 2 bases, with 4 bases between them. CDR3 in amino acids: CASGPYEQYF. The CDR3 DNA reads as TGTGCCAGCGGCCCCTACGAGCAGTACTTC.

The chain employs TRBV10-1 and TRBJ2-7; tentative D call: TRBD1 (6 bases). The V end was cut by 5 bases, the J end by 2 bases, with 13 bases between. Germline V lookup: CDR1 WNHNN, CDR2 SYGVQD (reference sequence). There are 14 residues in the CDR3. This CDR3 reads CASSSGTPTYEQYF. For the CDR3, the DNA is TGCGCCAGCAGTTCGGGGACACCGACCTACGAGCAGTACTTC.

The V call is TRBV14, the J call TRBJ1-1; 7 positions agree with TRBD1. The CDR3 consists of 15 residues. Germline-derived CDR1 and CDR2 are SGHDN and FVKESK. Trimming at V came to 4 bases and at J to 1 base, leaving 6 bases not matched to a gene. The CDR3 region has the DNA TGTGCCAGCAGCCTGAGACAGGGATCGAACACTGAAGCTTTCTTT. As protein: CASSLRQGSNTEAFF.

The chain carries TRBV5-4 and TRBJ1-2; 9 bases fit TRBD1. The CDR3 runs 14 residues. Germline CDR1 is SGHNT and CDR2 is YYREEE (reference sequence). V shed 4 bases and J 4 bases; nucleotides not matched to a gene: 5. For the CDR3, the DNA is TGTGCCAGCAGCCCATTGGGACAGGGCTATGGCTACACCTTC. This gives the protein CASSPLGQGYGYTF.

The CDR3 DNA sequence: TGCGCCAGCAGCCTTGGGTTCTACAATGAGCAGTTCTTC. It is translated as CASSLGFYNEQFF. The genes are TRBV4-3 and TRBJ2-1; D remains unclear. The length of the CDR3 is 13 residues. Trimming cost V 4 bases and J 3 bases, with 7 bases left between them. Germline assignment: CDR1 LGHNA and CDR2 YSLEER.

The chain joins TRBV6-6 to TRBJ2-2; unclear D gene. Trimming removed 7 bases at V and 4 bases at J, with 13 bases between. This CDR3 has 14 amino acids. Germline assignment: CDR1 MNHNY and CDR2 SVGAGI (reference sequence). In DNA, the CDR3 is TGTGCCAGCATCTCGGCGGTCGTCACCGGGGAGCTGTTTTTT. It translates to CASISAVVTGELFF.

The chain carries TRBV6-7 and TRBJ1-1; 7 bases match TRBD1. TRBV6-7 is known as an ORF, though its function is uncertain. This CDR3 is 18 amino acids long. After removal of 0 bases from V and 4 bases from J, the junction contained 14 bases not matched to a gene. The CDR3, as DNA: TGTGCCAGCAGTTACTCGACAGGGCCCCCTCCCCCGGTCACTGAAGCTTTCTTT. It specifies CASSYSTGPPPPVTEAFF.

The rearrangement joins TRBV7-2 to TRBJ2-6, with D uncertain. V was shortened by 4 bases and J by 0 bases, with 10 bases between the two germline ends. The CDR3 has 16 amino acids. Germline CDR1 and CDR2: SGHTA and FQGNSA. The CDR3: CASSSRIGSGANVLTF. For the CDR3, the DNA is TGTGCCAGCAGCTCTCGGATAGGCTCTGGGGCCAACGTCCTGACTTTC.

This chain joins TRBV2 and TRBJ2-5; 9 bases are a match to TRBD1. The CDR3 is 15 amino acids. Unmatched junction bases numbered 10, after V lost 6 bases and J lost 5 bases. The germline V gene has CDR1 SNHLY and CDR2 FYNNEI. Here the CDR3 reads CASSSEGTGRETQYF. The CDR3, as DNA: TGTGCCAGCAGCTCCGAAGGGACAGGGAGGGAGACCCAGTACTTC.